Included here is one T cell receptor beta chain sequence, with context. The antigen is not known. This specimen comes from a study of T cell clonotyping in hematopoietic cell transplantation. Study-level information: Recipients' pretransplant samples followed cytoreduction.

With V trimmed by 1 base and J by 6 bases, 5 bases remained unmatched. This CDR3 has 15 residues. Germline CDR1 and CDR2: LGHNA and YSLEER. Study-wide points: Higher Inverse Simpson Index values in graft donor and pretransplant recipient predicted broader posttransplant TCR diversity.

The sample's time point: recipient sample about 28 days before transplant, after cytoreduction. The assay was immunoSEQ multiplex PCR, and TCRdb's table has in-frame clones only and misses some. The sample includes tens of thousands of clones, roughly 94% of them seen just once. This rearrangement joins TRBV4-3 to TRBJ1-2; 10 bases line up with TRBD1. Sequences were derived from peripheral blood mononuclear cells, sampled before stem cell transplant. The clonotype was recovered from a man between 40 and 49 years old with chronic myeloid leukemia. Some clones in this sample may be carry-over from other donors' samples. The CDR3 region has the DNA TGCGCCAGCAGCCAAGGGACAGGGGGGATGGATGGCTACACCTTC. Translating it yields CASSQGTGGMDGYTF.